This T cell receptor beta chain was identified in a study of T cell changes during pregnancy in multiple sclerosis. Germline CDR1 and CDR2: SGHDT and YYEEEE. Trimming cost V 4 bases and J 3 bases, with 16 bases left between them. This CDR3 has 16 residues. Profiled with immunoSEQ multiplex PCR; TCRdb holds only in-frame clones, not every one. The profile shows 70,000 to 85,000 clones, about 92% of them singletons. V usage is TRBV5-6 and J usage is TRBJ2-2; possibly TRBD1 for D (6 bases). The input for sequencing was peripheral blood, taken before pregnancy. The TCR originated in a female donor with multiple sclerosis, enrolled in a pregnancy study. The CDR3 loop reads CASSRDRSSDTGELFF. The CDR3 DNA reads as TGTGCCAGCAGCCGAGACAGGTCATCGGACACCGGGGAGCTGTTTTTT.